The 6 T cell receptor beta chains given below trace back to one sample, sequenced in a study of PD-L1 blockade in urothelial cancer. Using immunoSEQ multiplex PCR, the repertoire was profiled, and TCRdb retains in-frame clones only, with some absent. Here the sample spans fewer than 30,000 clones, 84% being singletons. This specimen was PBMCs, taken around atezolizumab (anti-PD-L1) treatment. The receptors here all came from a man aged 65-85 years with urothelial cancer.

V usage is TRBV9 and J usage is TRBJ2-2, with 8 bases aligning to TRBD2. The germline gives CDR1 SGDLS, CDR2 YYNGEE. CDR3 length: 15 amino acids. Trimming cost V 0 bases and J 5 bases; bases outside gene matches: 3. The CDR3 nucleotides are TGTGCCAGCAGCGTAGTGGCTAGCGGGACCGGGGAGCTGTTTTTT. As protein: CASSVVASGTGELFF.

This clone was detected once. V usage is TRBV6-1 and J usage is TRBJ1-4; D perhaps matches TRBD1 (5 bases). Germline CDR1 and CDR2: MNHNS and SASEGT. The CDR3 is 13 amino acids. V lost 2 bases and J lost 6, with 7 bases in between. The CDR3 bases are TGTGCCAGCAGTGAAACCAGGGATGAAAAACTGTTTTTT. Amino acid sequence: CASSETRDEKLFF.

The chain links TRBV19 to TRBJ1-2; D is undetermined. CDR3 size: 12 residues. Germline CDR1 reads LNHDA; CDR2 reads SQIVND (reference sequence). V dropped 5 bases and J dropped 4 bases, with 8 bases sitting between them. The CDR3 region has the DNA TGTGCCAGTAGTGCTAAAAGCTATGGCTACACCTTC. Protein sequence: CASSAKSYGYTF.

This chain's CDR3 is CASSQSGLSGVETQYF. The CDR3, as DNA: TGCGCCAGCAGCCAATCGGGACTCTCGGGGGTAGAGACCCAGTACTTC. The rearrangement links TRBV4-1 to TRBJ2-5, with D perhaps matching TRBD2 (6 bases). Germline CDR1 is MGHRA and CDR2 is YSYEKL. The CDR3 loop spans 16 amino acids. The V and J ends lost 2 bases and 4 bases respectively, with 17 bases between them.

The chain links TRBV6-1 to TRBJ2-3; TRBD1 agrees at 8 bases. The CDR3 contains 13 residues. J lost 4 bases, V lost 8 bases, and 5 bases had no gene match. In germline, CDR1 is MNHNS, CDR2 SASEGT. CDR3 sequence reads: CASGGQGPDTQYF. The CDR3 bases are TGTGCCAGCGGAGGACAGGGTCCAGATACGCAGTATTTT.

The rearrangement joins TRBV12-5 to TRBJ2-2, with a weak D call TRBD1 (5 bases). V was cut by 2 bases and J by 4 bases, with 5 bases left in between. Germline assignment: CDR1 LGHNT and CDR2 FRNRAP. CDR3 length: 13 amino acids. CDR3 in amino acids: CASGLRGTGELFF. In nucleotides, the CDR3 is TGTGCTAGTGGTTTGAGGGGCACCGGGGAGCTGTTTTTT.